The entry below describes one T cell receptor beta chain. Its recognized antigen is unknown. The input lacks base qualities; no much larger clone sits a single base away. This sample is part of a study of post-analysis software for immune sequencing data (dated by TCRdb to 2015 to 2017). At the level of the whole study: Relapsing-remitting, secondary progressive and progressive-relapsing multiple sclerosis were recorded as disease courses, and subtype annotation was lacking for some patients. The multiple sclerosis patient repertoires were compared with approximately 11 previously published healthy control repertoires from donors aged about 6 to 26 years. A subset of samples was prepared in parallel using single-end sample barcoding, then pooled and co-amplified after Illumina adapter ligation. What the study reported, not specific to this receptor: Normalized Chao1 diversity was significantly lower in multiple sclerosis patients than controls, suggesting substantial peripheral T-cell clonal expansion. Direct clustering with F measure revealed strong co-clustering of samples prepared in the same batch, which led to a batch-effect correction. The multiple sclerosis patient group was slightly younger than the control group. Patients showed significantly higher frequencies than controls for five TRBV segments, among them TRBV5-6, TRBV5-1 and TRBV20-1.

The CDR3 covers 16 residues, taking in both the cysteine and the phenylalanine. Only the CDR3 part of the read is kept: 48 bases, read in frame from the first base. As encoded in the germline V gene, CDR1 is SGHVS while CDR2 is FQNEAQ. V loses 1 base of germline sequence and J loses 9 bases, and the interval between the two ends is 16 bases. The library came from PCR. The listed sequencing device is Illumina HiSeq 2500. Unique molecular identifiers were incorporated into TCR beta cDNA libraries to reduce PCR and sequencing biases. Per 1 to 10 million input T cells, approximately 500,000 cDNA molecules were obtained, such that each molecule approximated one T cell. The same protocol used for the earlier healthy control dataset was applied to prepare and sequence the patient libraries. Within a given batch, samples were prepared together, multiplexed and sequenced on the same HiSeq lane. Per the authors' processing: Raw barcoded reads were processed with MIGEC, and single-read molecular identifier groups were discarded before consensus assembly and CDR3 extraction. Clonotype tables were post-analysed with VDJtools, normalizing diversity by down-sampling all datasets to the smallest sample size. To correct batch-related cross-sample contamination, repertoire overlap clustering matched CDR3 amino acid sequences but not nucleotide sequences. The public reads were quality trimmed at Q25 with fastp and then assembled into clones with MiXCR by TCRdb, keeping productive beta chains. Each CDR3 protein gets just one entry, which takes the most common genes and DNA from the rows behind it. TCRdb, rather than the study authors, made the V and J calls. The sample table lists fewer than 850,000 distinct CDR3 sequences, less than 35% of them with a count of one. The ten largest clones add up to roughly 0.54% of the sample.

To demonstrate the VDJtools post-analysis software, TCR beta repertoires were profiled from the peripheral blood of 10 to 15 young patients with multiple sclerosis. The patients with multiple sclerosis were children and adolescents between 6 and 15 years of age. The receptor comes from a girl between 5 and 17 years old with multiple sclerosis. The chain couples TRBV7-8 to TRBJ1-6; no confident D gene assignment can be made. Sequencing was performed on blood. Here the CDR3 is given as CASSLVAPEGGSPLHF. Read as DNA, the sequence is TGTGCCAGCAGCTTAGTAGCTCCCGAGGGAGGTTCACCCCTCCACTTT.